This TCR beta chain was documented in a study of cytomegalovirus exposure and HLA in healthy donors. The CDR3 has 15 residues. Primers included in the PCR were 60 Vbeta and 13 Jbeta primers. Sequenced by immunoSEQ multiplex PCR; TCRdb stores in-frame clones only, minus some. The table has a few hundred thousand clones, about 80% seen once. The receptor was isolated from a man aged 35 to 55 in good health and CMV-seronegative. V and J are TRBV12-2 and TRBJ1-4; the D call TRBD1 from the table was never checked on the DNA. TRBV12-2 is a recognized pseudogene. Material: PBMCs. The DNA of the CDR3 is TGTGCAAGTTACCAGGGGAAGGACACTAATGAAAAACTGTTTTTT. Amino acids: CASYQGKDTNEKLFF.